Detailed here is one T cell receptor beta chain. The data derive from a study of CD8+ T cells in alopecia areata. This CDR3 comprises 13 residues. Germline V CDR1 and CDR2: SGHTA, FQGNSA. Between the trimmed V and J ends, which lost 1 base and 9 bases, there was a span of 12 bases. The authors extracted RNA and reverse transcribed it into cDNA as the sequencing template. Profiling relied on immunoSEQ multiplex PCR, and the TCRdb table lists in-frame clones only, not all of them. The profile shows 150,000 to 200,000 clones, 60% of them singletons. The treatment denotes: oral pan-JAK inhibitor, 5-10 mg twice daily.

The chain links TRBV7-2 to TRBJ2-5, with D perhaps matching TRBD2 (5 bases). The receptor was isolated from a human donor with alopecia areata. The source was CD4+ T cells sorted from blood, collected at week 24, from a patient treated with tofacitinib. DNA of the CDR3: TGTGCCAGCAGCTTAGTAGGCGGGCAGGCCCAGTACTTC. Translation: CASSLVGGQAQYF.